Sequencing of this T cell receptor (beta chain) was carried out in a study of beta chain features in type 1 diabetes. Isolated RNA was reverse transcribed in full, so expressed TCRB transcripts were sequenced. The table came from immunoSEQ multiplex PCR; TCRdb's copy has only in-frame clones and leaves some out. This table holds some 160,000 clones, just over 9% found once. Sorting of CD4+ naive, central memory, regulatory and stem cell-like memory cells was performed via CD45RO/CCR7/CD25/CD127/CD95/CD27. Germline lookup yields CDR1 SGDLS and CDR2 YYNGEE. The CDR3 length is 15 residues. J lost 5 bases, V lost 3 bases, and 9 bases had no gene match.

The material sequenced was central memory CD4+ T cells from blood. This clonotype was obtained from a woman aged 18-35 years in good health. V gene TRBV9 combines with J gene TRBJ2-5, with TRBD2 matching over 8 bases. CDR3 in amino acids: CASSGSGRLRETQYF. The CDR3 nucleotides are TGTGCCAGCAGCGGAAGCGGGAGATTGAGGGAGACCCAGTACTTC.